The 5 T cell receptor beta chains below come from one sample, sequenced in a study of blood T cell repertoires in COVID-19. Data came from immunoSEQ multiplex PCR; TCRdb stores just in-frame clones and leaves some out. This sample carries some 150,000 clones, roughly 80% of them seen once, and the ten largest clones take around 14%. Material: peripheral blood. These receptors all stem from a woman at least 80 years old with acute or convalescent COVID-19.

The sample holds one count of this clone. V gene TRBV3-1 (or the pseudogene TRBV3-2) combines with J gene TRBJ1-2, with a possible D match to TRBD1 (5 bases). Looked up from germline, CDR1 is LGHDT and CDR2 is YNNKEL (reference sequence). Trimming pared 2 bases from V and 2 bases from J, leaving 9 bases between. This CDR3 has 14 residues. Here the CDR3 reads CASSQKPGNYGYTF. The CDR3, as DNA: TGTGCCAGCAGCCAAAAACCAGGGAACTATGGCTACACCTTC.

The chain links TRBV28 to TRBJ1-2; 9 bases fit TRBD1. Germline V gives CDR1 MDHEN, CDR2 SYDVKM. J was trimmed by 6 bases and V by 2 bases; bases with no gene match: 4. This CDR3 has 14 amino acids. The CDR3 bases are TGTGCCAGCAGTTTACTGGGACAGGGCCATGGCTACACCTTC. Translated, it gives CASSLLGQGHGYTF.

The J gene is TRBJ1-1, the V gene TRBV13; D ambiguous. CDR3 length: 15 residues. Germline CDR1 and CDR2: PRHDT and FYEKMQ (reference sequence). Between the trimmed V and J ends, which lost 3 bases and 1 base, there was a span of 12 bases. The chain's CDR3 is CASSLGRHENTEAFF. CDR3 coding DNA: TGTGCCAGCAGCTTGGGCCGCCATGAGAACACTGAAGCTTTCTTT. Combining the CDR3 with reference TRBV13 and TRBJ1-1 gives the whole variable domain AAGVIQSPRHLIKEKRETATLKCYPIPRHDTVYWYQQGPGQDPQFLISFYEKMQSDKGSIPDRFSAQQFSDYHSELNMSSLELGDSALYFCASSLGRHENTEAFFGQGTRLTVV.

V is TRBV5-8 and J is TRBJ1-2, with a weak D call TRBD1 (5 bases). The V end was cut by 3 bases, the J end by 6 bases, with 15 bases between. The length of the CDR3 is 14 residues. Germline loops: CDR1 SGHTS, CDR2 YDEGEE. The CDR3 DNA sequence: TGTGCCAGCAGCTATCAGGGTGGAGTCGATGGCTACACCTTC. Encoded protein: CASSYQGGVDGYTF.

The CDR3 bases are TGCAGAACGCCGGTCAAGTCACAAGAGACCCAGTACTTC. It specifies CRTPVKSQETQYF. The V call is TRBV29-1, the J call TRBJ2-5; D ambiguous. The CDR3 spans 13 residues. Germline-derived CDR1 and CDR2 are SQVTM and ANQGSEA.